The 3 T cell receptor beta chains presented below share a single source sample, sequenced in a study of tumor-infiltrating T cells and Merkel cell polyomavirus. Background on the study: The T cells studied were KLL-specific CD8+ cells against Merkel polyomavirus.

All patients' tumors stained robustly positive for Merkel cell polyomavirus Large T antigen by immunohistochemistry. This table comes from immunoSEQ multiplex PCR, and its TCRdb copy is limited to in-frame clones, with some not included. The sample lists 20,000 to 25,000 clones; 70% to 90% were seen once. Sequenced sample: lymph node tissue. The receptors were sampled from a man aged 50 to 59 with Merkel cell carcinoma.

This chain uses TRBV28 with TRBJ1-1, with D tentatively TRBD1 (6 bases). Trimming stripped 10 bases from V and 4 bases from J, with 19 bases between. Per the germline V gene, CDR1 is MDHEN and CDR2 is SYDVKM. The CDR3 has 14 residues. The CDR3, as DNA: TGTGCCATCCAGCCACCCCGGACAGTCACTGAAGCTTTCTTT. Protein sequence: CAIQPPRTVTEAFF.

The chain employs TRBV28 and TRBJ2-1; the D is unclear. Trimming took 3 bases from V and 8 from J, leaving 8 bases between them. Germline V gives CDR1 MDHEN, CDR2 SYDVKM. The CDR3 loop spans 12 amino acids. The CDR3 loop is CASSFGFHEQFF. The CDR3 DNA is TGTGCCAGCAGTTTCGGGTTCCATGAGCAGTTCTTC.

J is TRBJ2-7 and V is TRBV11-3, with 14 bases identical to TRBD2. The germline gives CDR1 SGHNT, CDR2 YENEEA. V shed 5 bases, J shed 6 bases, and the junction held 6 bases outside the gene matches. This CDR3 has 15 amino acids. The DNA for the CDR3 is TGTGCCAGCAGCCCTGGGGGACTAGCGGGAGTCGAGCAGTACTTC. Amino acids: CASSPGGLAGVEQYF.